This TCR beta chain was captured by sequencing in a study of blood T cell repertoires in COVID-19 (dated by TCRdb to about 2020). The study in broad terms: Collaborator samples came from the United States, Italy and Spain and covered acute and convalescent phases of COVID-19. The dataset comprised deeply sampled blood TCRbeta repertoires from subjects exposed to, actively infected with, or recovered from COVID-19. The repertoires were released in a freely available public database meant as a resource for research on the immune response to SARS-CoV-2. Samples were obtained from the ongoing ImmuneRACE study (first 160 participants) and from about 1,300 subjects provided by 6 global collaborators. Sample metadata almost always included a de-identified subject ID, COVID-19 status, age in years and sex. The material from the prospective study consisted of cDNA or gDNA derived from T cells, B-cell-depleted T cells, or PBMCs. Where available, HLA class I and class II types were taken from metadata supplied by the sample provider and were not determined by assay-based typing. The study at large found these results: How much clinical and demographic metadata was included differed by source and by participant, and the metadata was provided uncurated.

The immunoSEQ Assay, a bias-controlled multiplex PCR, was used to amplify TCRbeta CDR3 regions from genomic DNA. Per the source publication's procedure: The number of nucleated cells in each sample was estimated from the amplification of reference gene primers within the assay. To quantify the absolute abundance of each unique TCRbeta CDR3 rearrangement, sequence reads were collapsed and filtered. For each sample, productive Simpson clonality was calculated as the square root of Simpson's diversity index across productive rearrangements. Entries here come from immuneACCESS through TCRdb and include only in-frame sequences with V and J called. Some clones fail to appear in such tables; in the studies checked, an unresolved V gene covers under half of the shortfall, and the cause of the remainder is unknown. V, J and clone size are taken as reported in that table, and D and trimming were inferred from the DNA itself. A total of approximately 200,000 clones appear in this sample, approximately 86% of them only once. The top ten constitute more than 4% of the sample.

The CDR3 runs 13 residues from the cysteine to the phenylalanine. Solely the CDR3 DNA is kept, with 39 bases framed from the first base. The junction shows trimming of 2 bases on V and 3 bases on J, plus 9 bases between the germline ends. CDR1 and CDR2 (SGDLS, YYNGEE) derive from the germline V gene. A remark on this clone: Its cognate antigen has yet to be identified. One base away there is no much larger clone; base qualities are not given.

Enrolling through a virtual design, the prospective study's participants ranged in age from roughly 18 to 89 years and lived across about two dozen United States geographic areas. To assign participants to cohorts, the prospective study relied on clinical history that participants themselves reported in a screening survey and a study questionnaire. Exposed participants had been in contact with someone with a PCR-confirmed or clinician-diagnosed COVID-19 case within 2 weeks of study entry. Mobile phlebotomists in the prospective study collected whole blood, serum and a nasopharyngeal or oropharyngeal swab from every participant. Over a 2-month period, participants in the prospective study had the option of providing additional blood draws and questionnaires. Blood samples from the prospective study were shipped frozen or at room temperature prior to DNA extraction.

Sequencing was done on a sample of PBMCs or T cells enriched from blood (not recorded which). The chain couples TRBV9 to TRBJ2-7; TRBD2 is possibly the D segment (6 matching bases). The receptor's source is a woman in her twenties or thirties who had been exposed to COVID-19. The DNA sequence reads TGTGCCAGCAGCGTTCACGGGGGCTACGAGCAGTACTTC. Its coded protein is CASSVHGGYEQYF.